The clone carrying this T cell receptor beta chain was recorded at least ten times. Its antigen is unidentified. This specimen belongs to a study of T-cell memory formation after mild COVID-19. Study at large: TCR clusters were largely donor specific.

From germline, CDR1 is SGHTA and CDR2 FQGNSA. Trimming stripped 5 bases from V and 3 bases from J, with 14 bases between. There are 14 residues in the CDR3. Using constant-segment primers, 5'RACE produced TCR alpha and TCR beta cDNA libraries carrying sample barcodes and UMIs. MiXCR, run by TCRdb on the 5' RACE reads, gives a single entry per CDR3 protein. The profile shows a few hundred thousand distinct CDR3 sequences, roughly 18% of them singletons. Findings of the study overall: Contracting clones, day 15 to 85, had balanced CD4/CD8, and later expanders favored CD4+. SARS-CoV-2 specificity was not confirmed for second-wave clones peaking on day 37.

What was sequenced was PBMCs or a T cell subset sorted from them (not recorded which). The V and J genes are TRBV7-2 and TRBJ2-7; TRBD1 might be the D (7 bases). The receptor was isolated from a young man who had mild COVID-19 (a few samples of this study predate the infection). Cell type and time point are not known. CDR3 sequence reads: CASSPRQGLYEQYF. The CDR3 bases are TGTGCCAGCAGCCCGAGACAGGGACTCTACGAGCAGTACTTC.